This T cell receptor beta chain was sequenced during a study of T cells in Graves' hyperthyroidism and ophthalmopathy. The V end was cut by 7 bases, the J end by 0 bases, with 13 bases between. Germline V gene data show CDR1 as SQVTM and CDR2 as ANQGSEA. The CDR3 has 13 residues. Amplification targeted TCR beta CDR3 regions from RNA transcripts. The study used the HTBI primer set for a first-round RT-PCR of the TCR CDR3. TCRdb called the multiplex PCR reads again in MiXCR, with one record for every CDR3 protein. The profile covers fewer than 750,000 distinct CDR3 sequences, with around 13% appearing a single time and approximately 12% taken by the ten largest. A Clinical Activity Score of at least 3, a NOSPECS grade of at least 4 and a duration under 3 months were recorded in the ophthalmopathy patients. Patients showing uncontrolled infection, other autoimmune disease, pregnancy or lactation were ineligible. More than 8 ml fresh peripheral blood yielded the PBMCs.

This clonotype came up many times. Its matching antigen is unknown. Study-wide findings and caveats: Onset of ophthalmopathy came a median around 6.5 months after the model predicted it.

The rearrangement links TRBV29-1 to TRBJ2-7; possible D gene TRBD2, 6 bases. This receptor was taken from a woman in her 50s with Graves' ophthalmopathy. Sample: blood. This CDR3 reads CSAVGGSSYEQYF. CDR3 nucleotide sequence: TGCAGCGCTGTCGGGGGAAGCTCCTACGAGCAGTACTTC.